These T cell receptor beta chains were read from a single sample in a study of early T cells in non-severe SARS-CoV-2 infection. Via MiXCR, TCRdb re-called the 5' RACE reads, giving one row per CDR3 protein. The sample gives about 49,000 distinct CDR3 sequences, around 12% of which show up once; approximately 2.5% is in the top ten. The material was whole blood, obtained at baseline. These receptors all come from an adult who was a healthcare worker with PCR-confirmed SARS-CoV-2 infection or an uninfected control (not recorded which). CDR3s include the opening cysteine and the closing phenylalanine or tryptophan. Fields, in order: D gene, clone size, V gene, J gene, CDR3 protein, CDR3 DNA. A D gene is named only where the DNA matches it firmly. Rows give clone size only sometimes, using once, few, many, or a class for an expanded clone.

d_call: TRBD1; clone_size: .; v_call: TRBV28; j_call: TRBJ1-6; cdr3_aa: CASKDRLNWGLHF; cdr3_nt: TGTGCCAGCAAGGACAGGTTGAATTGGGGGCTCCACTTT
d_call: .; clone_size: few; v_call: TRBV5-5; j_call: TRBJ1-5; cdr3_aa: CASSSGQLNQPQHF; cdr3_nt: TGTGCCAGCAGCTCAGGACAGCTCAATCAGCCCCAGCATTTT
d_call: TRBD1; clone_size: .; v_call: TRBV28; j_call: TRBJ2-1; cdr3_aa: CASRGQGLNEQFF; cdr3_nt: TGTGCCAGCAGGGGACAGGGCCTTAATGAGCAGTTCTTC
d_call: .; clone_size: many; v_call: TRBV11-2; j_call: TRBJ2-5; cdr3_aa: CASSQRRKETQYF; cdr3_nt: TGTGCCAGCAGCCAGAGACGGAAAGAGACCCAGTACTTC
d_call: .; clone_size: many; v_call: TRBV9; j_call: TRBJ2-3; cdr3_aa: CASSVFSGAPSTDTQYF; cdr3_nt: TGTGCCAGCAGCGTCTTCTCGGGGGCTCCTAGCACAGATACGCAGTATTTT
d_call: TRBD2; clone_size: few; v_call: TRBV6-5; j_call: TRBJ2-3; cdr3_aa: CASSPVASGSWADTQYF; cdr3_nt: TGTGCCAGCAGCCCCGTGGCTAGCGGGAGTTGGGCAGATACGCAGTATTTT
d_call: TRBD1; clone_size: .; v_call: TRBV4-3; j_call: TRBJ2-1; cdr3_aa: CASSQGGQTYNEQFF; cdr3_nt: TGCGCCAGCAGCCAAGGGGGACAGACCTACAATGAGCAGTTCTTC
d_call: TRBD1; clone_size: many; v_call: TRBV19; j_call: TRBJ1-2; cdr3_aa: CASSSRDSNYGYTF; cdr3_nt: TGTGCCAGTAGTAGCCGGGACAGCAACTATGGCTACACCTTC
d_call: .; clone_size: .; v_call: TRBV11-2; j_call: TRBJ1-1; cdr3_aa: CASSLVPDGNTEAFF; cdr3_nt: TGTGCCAGCAGCTTAGTACCGGACGGGAACACTGAAGCTTTCTTT
d_call: TRBD1; clone_size: few; v_call: TRBV7-9; j_call: TRBJ2-2; cdr3_aa: CASSIRDRVRNYRENTGELFF; cdr3_nt: TGTGCCAGCAGCATCCGGGACAGGGTCCGTAACTACCGAGAAAACACCGGGGAGCTGTTTTTT
d_call: TRBD1; clone_size: few; v_call: TRBV19; j_call: TRBJ1-5; cdr3_aa: CASSIGTGVQPQHF; cdr3_nt: TGTGCCAGTAGTATCGGGACAGGGGTTCAGCCCCAGCATTTT
d_call: TRBD2; clone_size: many; v_call: TRBV7-9; j_call: TRBJ2-3; cdr3_aa: CASSLDTWTSGTSTDTQYF; cdr3_nt: TGTGCCAGCAGTCTAGATACCTGGACTAGCGGTACTAGCACAGATACGCAGTATTTT
d_call: .; clone_size: .; v_call: TRBV5-1; j_call: TRBJ2-2; cdr3_aa: CASSLASVGTGELFF; cdr3_nt: TGCGCCAGCAGCTTGGCCTCGGTCGGCACCGGGGAGCTGTTTTTT
d_call: .; clone_size: .; v_call: TRBV29-1; j_call: TRBJ2-6; cdr3_aa: CSVRAQGANVLTF; cdr3_nt: TGCAGCGTTCGGGCGCAGGGGGCCAACGTCCTGACTTTC
d_call: .; clone_size: .; v_call: TRBV6-6; j_call: TRBJ1-1; cdr3_aa: CASSYHTEAFF; cdr3_nt: TGTGCCAGCAGTTATCACACTGAAGCTTTCTTT
d_call: .; clone_size: .; v_call: TRBV27; j_call: TRBJ2-2; cdr3_aa: CASSFRVPGELFF; cdr3_nt: TGTGCCAGCAGTTTTAGGGTACCCGGGGAGCTGTTTTTT
d_call: .; clone_size: medium-sized; v_call: TRBV29-1; j_call: TRBJ2-1; cdr3_aa: CSADPEQNEQFF; cdr3_nt: TGCAGCGCGGATCCCGAGCAAAATGAGCAGTTCTTC